The sequence of this T cell receptor beta chain was determined in a study of T cells in localized non-small cell lung cancer. As concerns this clone: The antigen remains undetermined.

Study outcomes and limitations: Highest T cell clonality was seen in uninvolved adjacent lung, surpassing that measured in tumor.

Clones were read by immunoSEQ multiplex PCR, and TCRdb kept only the in-frame ones, dropping some. In the table there are about 34,000 clones, 94% of which are singletons. The CDR3 is 11 amino acids. V was clipped by 3 bases and J by 4 bases, with 3 bases between them. Germline V gene data show CDR1 as SGHDT and CDR2 as YYEEEE. The chain is built from TRBV5-6 and TRBJ2-3, with no clear D. This TCR was recovered from a woman aged 40 to 75 with stage I lung adenocarcinoma. Sequenced material: peripheral blood, taken before any cancer treatment. The CDR3 sequence: CASSSADTQYF. The DNA of the CDR3 is TGTGCCAGCAGCTCCGCAGATACGCAGTATTTT.